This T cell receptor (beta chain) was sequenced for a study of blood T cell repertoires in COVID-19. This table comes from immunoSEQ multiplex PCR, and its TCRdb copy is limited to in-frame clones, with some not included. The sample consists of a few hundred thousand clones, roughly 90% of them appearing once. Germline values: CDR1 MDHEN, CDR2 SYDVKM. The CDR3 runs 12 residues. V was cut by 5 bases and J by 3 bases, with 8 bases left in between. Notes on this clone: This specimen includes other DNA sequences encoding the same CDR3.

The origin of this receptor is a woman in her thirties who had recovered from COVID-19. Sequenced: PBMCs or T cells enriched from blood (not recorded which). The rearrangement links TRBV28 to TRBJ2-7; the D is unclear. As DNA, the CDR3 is TGTGCCAGCAGTCCCAGTTACTACGAGCAGTACTTC. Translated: CASSPSYYEQYF.